These 5 T cell receptor beta chains share one sample of origin, sequenced in a study of shared clonotypes between healthy human individuals (TCRdb year 2020). The library was generated by the immunoSEQ multiplex PCR assay. In TCRdb, the immuneACCESS table is reduced to in-frame sequences with V and J assigned. These tables do not hold every clone; where another copy was compared, an unresolved V gene accounts for under half, and the others remain unexplained. The sample contains approximately 1.4 million clones, under 99% of them found a single time. In total, the top ten clones hold 0.4% to 0.55% of the sample. The sample was naive CD4+ T cells sorted from blood. In the paper's terms, the cell subset or site label means: CD45RA+ positively selected. The receptors derive from a young man in good health.

The sample holds one count of this clone. The rearrangement joins TRBV5-5 to TRBJ2-1, with unresolved D. V was cut by 9 bases and J by 8 bases, with 21 bases left in between. CDR1 and CDR2 (germline): SGHKS, YYEKEE (reference sequence). The length of the CDR3 is 14 residues. The CDR3 loop is CAISAMAERDEQFF. The DNA for the CDR3 is TGTGCCATCTCGGCCATGGCGGAGCGCGATGAGCAGTTCTTC.

CDR3 nucleotides: TGTGCCAGCAGCCTCTCAGGGGTTCCGTACGGGGCCAACGTCCTGACTTTC. Translated, it gives CASSLSGVPYGANVLTF. The genes are TRBV27 and TRBJ2-6; the D gene is possibly TRBD1 (6 bases). Trimming took 6 bases from V and 4 from J, leaving 19 bases between them. The CDR3 covers 17 residues. Germline V gene data show CDR1 as MNHEY and CDR2 as SMNVEV (reference sequence).

The chain has TRBV18 and TRBJ1-3; D may be TRBD1 (6 bases). Germline CDR1 and CDR2: KGHSH and LQKENI. The CDR3 contains 16 residues. Deletions cut 2 bases from V and 4 bases from J, with 15 bases between. This CDR3 reads CASSPIKTTGGNTIYF. In DNA, the CDR3 is TGTGCCAGCTCACCAATTAAGACGACAGGAGGAAACACCATATATTTT. Using reference TRBV18 and TRBJ1-3 for the parts outside the CDR3, the full variable domain is NAGVMQNPRHLVRRRGQEARLRCSPMKGHSHVYWYRQLPEEGLKFMVYLQKENIIDESGMPKERFSAEFPKEGPSILRIQQVVRGDSAAYFCASSPIKTTGGNTIYFGEGSWLTVV.

The chain combines TRBV7-2 with TRBJ1-5, with 7 bases identical to TRBD1. Unmatched junction bases numbered 7, after V lost 5 bases and J lost 6 bases. The germline CDR1 and CDR2 sequences are SGHTA and FQGNSA. This CDR3 comprises 14 residues. The CDR3 nucleotides are TGTGCCAGCAGCCCAGGGACAGCCGGTCAGCCCCAGCATTTT. Its protein is CASSPGTAGQPQHF.

This clone was observed once. This chain connects TRBV15 to TRBJ1-3; D is unclear. Trimming removed 5 bases at V and 4 bases at J, with 9 bases between. The CDR3 consists of 13 residues. The germline V gene encodes CDR1 LNHNV and CDR2 YYDKDF (reference sequence). This chain's CDR3 is CATSSPTGNTIYF. The CDR3 DNA reads TGTGCCACCAGCTCCCCGACGGGAAACACCATATATTTT. The full variable domain, its missing parts supplied by reference TRBV15 and TRBJ1-3, is DAMVIQNPRYQVTQFGKPVTLSCSQTLNHNVMYWYQQKSSQAPKLLFHYYDKDFNNEADTPDNFQSRRPNTSFCFLDIRSPGLGDTAMYLCATSSPTGNTIYFGEGSWLTVV.